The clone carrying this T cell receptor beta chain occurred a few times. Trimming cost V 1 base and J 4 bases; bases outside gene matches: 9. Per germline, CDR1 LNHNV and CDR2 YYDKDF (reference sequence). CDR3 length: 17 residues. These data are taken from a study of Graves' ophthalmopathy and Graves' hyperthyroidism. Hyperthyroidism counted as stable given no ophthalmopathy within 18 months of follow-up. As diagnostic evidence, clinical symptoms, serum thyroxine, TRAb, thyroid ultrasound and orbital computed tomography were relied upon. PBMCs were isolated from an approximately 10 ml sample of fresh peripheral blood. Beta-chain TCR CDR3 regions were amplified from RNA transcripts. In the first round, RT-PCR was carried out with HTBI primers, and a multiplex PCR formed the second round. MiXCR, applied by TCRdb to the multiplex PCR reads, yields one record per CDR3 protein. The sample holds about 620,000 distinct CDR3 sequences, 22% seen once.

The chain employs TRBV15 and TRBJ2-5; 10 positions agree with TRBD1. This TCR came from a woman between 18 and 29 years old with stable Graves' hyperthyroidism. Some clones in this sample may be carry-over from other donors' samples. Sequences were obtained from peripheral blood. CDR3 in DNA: TGTGCCACCAGCAGAGGACAGGGGGCGGTTATTCGAGAGACCCAGTACTTC. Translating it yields CATSRGQGAVIRETQYF.